Listed below are T cell receptor beta chains from one sample, sequenced in a study of beta chain features in type 1 diabetes. Repertoires were generated with immunoSEQ multiplex PCR, while TCRdb's copy carries only in-frame clones and drops some. The sample shows over 120,000 clones, more than 9% of them seen only once. The sequenced sample was naive CD4+ T cells from blood. The receptor source for this set is a man aged 18 to 35 in good health. CDR3s include the opening cysteine and the closing phenylalanine or tryptophan. D genes are given only for firm matches. Not every row has a clone size; where given, it reads once, few, many or a size class.

clone size,V gene,D gene,J gene,CDR3 protein
NA,TRBV5-4,TRBD1,TRBJ1-6,CASSLGTGNSPLHF
NA,TRBV18,TRBD1,TRBJ2-7,CASSPNRGRDEQYF
NA,TRBV11-3,NA,TRBJ2-1,CASSLVKAASSYNEQFF
few,TRBV6-5,TRBD1,TRBJ2-1,CASSSSGQGSYNEQFF
few,TRBV4-1,TRBD2,TRBJ2-2,CASSQERGRDTGELFF
once,TRBV9,NA,TRBJ1-6,CASSVVPSLYNSPLHF
few,TRBV5-8,NA,TRBJ1-3,CASSPWGVNSGNTIYF
NA,TRBV4-1,TRBD2,TRBJ2-1,CASSQPGGRNEQFF
few,TRBV5-1,TRBD1,TRBJ2-5,CASKLGQGEILQETQYF
NA,TRBV20-1,NA,TRBJ1-2,CSAFPYTF
many,TRBV4-3,NA,TRBJ2-2,CASSQVTTGTGELFF
NA,TRBV5-1,NA,TRBJ2-2,CASKTASLLNTGELFF
NA,TRBV5-4,TRBD2,TRBJ2-5,CASSLRLAGAAQETQYF
few,TRBV6-1,NA,TRBJ2-7,CASRVEGDSYEQYF
NA,TRBV5-1,NA,TRBJ2-3,CASSSGSADTQYF
NA,TRBV18,TRBD1,TRBJ2-7,CASSPHPPGQGLYEQYF
few,TRBV4-3,NA,TRBJ1-5,CASPGRAGDQPQHF
NA,TRBV29-1,TRBD2,TRBJ2-5,CSVEGGASGADLNF
NA,TRBV9,NA,TRBJ1-5,CASSVGSGPQPQHF
few,TRBV7-9,TRBD1,TRBJ1-1,CASIPGTGLNTEAFF
few,TRBV7-3,NA,TRBJ2-1,CASSIPGTSYNEQFF
many,TRBV29-1,NA,TRBJ2-6,CSVRVSGANVLTF
NA,TRBV6-6,TRBD1,TRBJ1-2,CASSGTGLMNGYTF
few,TRBV5-8,TRBD1,TRBJ1-6,CASTLQGSSYNSPLHF
NA,TRBV4-2,TRBD1,TRBJ1-5,CASSQRTGVNQPQHF
few,TRBV7-2,TRBD1,TRBJ2-4,CASSIGTEGIQYF
many,TRBV18,NA,TRBJ2-6,CASSPSSGANVLTF
NA,TRBV30,TRBD1,TRBJ1-4,CAWSYNRGAEKLFF
NA,TRBV19,TRBD2,TRBJ2-2,CASSISGGHTGELFF
few,TRBV5-1,TRBD1,TRBJ2-5,CASSLVGQVQETQYF
few,TRBV28,NA,TRBJ1-5,CASSWGPGNQPQHF
few,TRBV7-9,TRBD2,TRBJ2-1,CASSLGGAGDEQFF
NA,TRBV6-4,TRBD1,TRBJ2-3,CASSDIATGSSGTQYF
NA,TRBV6-4,NA,TRBJ2-1,CASSDLDSSYNEQFF
few,TRBV30,TRBD1,TRBJ2-5,CAWRGDRQETQYF
few,TRBV25-1,NA,TRBJ2-2,CASSGWRGYGELFF
NA,TRBV30,NA,TRBJ2-5,CAWSVGGGQETQYF
NA,TRBV5-1,TRBD2,TRBJ2-1,CASSLSGGGNNEQFF
few,TRBV7-8,NA,TRBJ2-1,CASSLARPGGTYNEQFF
NA,TRBV4-3,NA,TRBJ2-1,CASSQDKSPYNEQFF
NA,TRBV2,TRBD1,TRBJ1-6,CASRGQGAGDSPLHF
NA,TRBV30,TRBD1,TRBJ2-1,CAWSVPAGGPAEQFF
few,TRBV6-1,TRBD2,TRBJ2-1,CASSGTAGNNEQFF
many,TRBV7-9,NA,TRBJ1-6,CASSLGTGGAPLHF
many,TRBV11-2,NA,TRBJ2-5,CASSLGGPGSETQYF
NA,TRBV7-6,NA,TRBJ2-6,CASSLVTGSGANVLTF
NA,TRBV5-1,NA,TRBJ2-5,CASSLAGWGGETQYF
many,TRBV27,TRBD1,TRBJ1-1,CASSGQGMNTEAFF
NA,TRBV6-6,TRBD1,TRBJ1-4,CASSYEPGQLNEKLFF
many,TRBV30,TRBD1,TRBJ1-5,CAWSGTGGFGGNQPQHF
NA,TRBV28,NA,NA,CATIRGSYEQYF
few,TRBV7-2,TRBD1,TRBJ1-2,CASSLAGQGIYGYTF
many,TRBV4-1,TRBD1,TRBJ2-2,CASSLTGTANTGELFF
NA,TRBV4-2,NA,TRBJ2-2,CASSSLKGLRAGTGELFF